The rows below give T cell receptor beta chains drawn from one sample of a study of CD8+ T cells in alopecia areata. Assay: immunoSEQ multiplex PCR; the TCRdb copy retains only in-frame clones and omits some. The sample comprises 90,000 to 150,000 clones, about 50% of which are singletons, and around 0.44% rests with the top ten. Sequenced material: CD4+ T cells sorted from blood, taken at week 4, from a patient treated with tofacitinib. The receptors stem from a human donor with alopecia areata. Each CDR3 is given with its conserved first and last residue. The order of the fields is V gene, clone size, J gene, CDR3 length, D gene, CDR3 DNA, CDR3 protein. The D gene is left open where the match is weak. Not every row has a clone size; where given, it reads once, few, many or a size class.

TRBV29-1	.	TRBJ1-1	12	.	TGCAGCTTAACGGGAATCAACACTGAAGCTTTCTTT	CSLTGINTEAFF
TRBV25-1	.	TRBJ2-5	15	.	TGTGCCAGCGCTTCTACCTCTATCCCGCAAGAGACCCAGTACTTC	CASASTSIPQETQYF
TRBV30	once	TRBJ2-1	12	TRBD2	TGTGCCGGGACTAGCGGGTACAATGAGCAGTTCTTC	CAGTSGYNEQFF
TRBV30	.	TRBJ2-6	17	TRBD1	TGTGCCTGGATGTGGACAGGGGATTTCTCTGGGGCCAACGTCCTGACTTTC	CAWMWTGDFSGANVLTF
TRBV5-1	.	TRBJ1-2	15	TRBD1	TGCGCCAGCAGCTTGGCGCCGACAGGGAGGGAGAGCTACACCTTC	CASSLAPTGRESYTF
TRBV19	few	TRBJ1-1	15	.	TGTGCCAGTAGTAAGGAGGGGCCGCTAGACACTGAAGCTTTCTTT	CASSKEGPLDTEAFF
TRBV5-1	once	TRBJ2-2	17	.	TGCGCCAGCAGCTTGGTTGTACGGGGGCCGACAGCCCGGGAGCTGTTTTTT	CASSLVVRGPTARELFF
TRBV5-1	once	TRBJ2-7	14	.	TGCGCCAGCAGCTTTGGAGGGGGCCCCTACGAGCAGTACTTC	CASSFGGGPYEQYF
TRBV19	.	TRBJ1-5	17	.	TGTGCCAGTAGTATACCTAGGGGGGGATTCGGCAATCAGCCCCAGCATTTT	CASSIPRGGFGNQPQHF
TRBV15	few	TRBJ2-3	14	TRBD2	TGTGCCACCAGAGCGGGAGGTGGGACAGATACGCAGTATTTT	CATRAGGGTDTQYF
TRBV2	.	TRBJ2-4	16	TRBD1	TGTGCCAGCAGTGGTTACAGGGGGCAAACCAAAAACATTCAGTACTTC	CASSGYRGQTKNIQYF
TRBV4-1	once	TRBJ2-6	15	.	TGCGCCAGCAGCCAAGTGGGCTCTGGGGCCAACGTCCTGACTTTC	CASSQVGSGANVLTF
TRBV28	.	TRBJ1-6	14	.	TGTGCCAGCAGTTCACAGGCCGCTAATTCACCCCTCCACTTT	CASSSQAANSPLHF
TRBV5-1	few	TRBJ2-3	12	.	TGCGCCAGCAGCTTGGTGGTAGATACGCAGTATTTT	CASSLVVDTQYF
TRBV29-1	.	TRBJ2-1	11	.	TGCAGCGTTAGGCGTAGGGATGAGCAGTTCTTC	CSVRRRDEQFF
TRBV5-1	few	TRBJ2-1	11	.	TGCGCCAGCAGCTTTGACAGTGGGCAGTTCTTC	CASSFDSGQFF
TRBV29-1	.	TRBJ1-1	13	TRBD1	TGCAGCGTTTCGGGACAGGGATCGACTGAAGCTTTCTTT	CSVSGQGSTEAFF
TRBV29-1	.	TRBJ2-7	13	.	TGCAGCGTCATCCGGGACACCTCCTACGAGCAGTACTTC	CSVIRDTSYEQYF
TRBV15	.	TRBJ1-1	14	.	TGTGCCACCAGCAGGCCACAGGGGAACACTGAAGCTTTCTTT	CATSRPQGNTEAFF
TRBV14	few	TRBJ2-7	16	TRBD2	TGTGCCAGCAGCCTCGGGCCGGGACTAGCGGCTTACGAGCAGTACTTC	CASSLGPGLAAYEQYF
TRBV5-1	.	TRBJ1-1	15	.	TGCGCCAGCAGCTTGGTTGGGTGGGAGAACACTGAAGCTTTCTTT	CASSLVGWENTEAFF
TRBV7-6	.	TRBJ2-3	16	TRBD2	TGTGCCAGCAGCTCCCTTAGCGGGGGAAGCACAGATACGCAGTATTTT	CASSSLSGGSTDTQYF
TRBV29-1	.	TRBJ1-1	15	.	TGCAGCGGTCGAGGGGAATCGGGAATAGGAACTGAAGCTTTCTTT	CSGRGESGIGTEAFF
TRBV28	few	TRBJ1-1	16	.	TGTGCCAGCAGTTCCGATTCAGACCCCATGAACACTGAAGCTTTCTTT	CASSSDSDPMNTEAFF
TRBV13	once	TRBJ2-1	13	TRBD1	TGTGCCAGCAGCTTGGACAGGGGCAATGAGCAGTTCTTC	CASSLDRGNEQFF
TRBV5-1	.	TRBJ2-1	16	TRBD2	TGCGCCAGCAGCATCCAGACTAGCGGGTCCTACAATGAGCAGTTCTTC	CASSIQTSGSYNEQFF
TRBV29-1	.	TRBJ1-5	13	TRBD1	TGCAGCGTTTCCAGGACAGGGGGTCAGCCCCAGCATTTT	CSVSRTGGQPQHF
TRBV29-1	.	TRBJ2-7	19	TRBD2	TGCAGCGCTCTAGACTACGGGACTAGCGGGAGTTCGTACTCCTACGAGCAGTACTTC	CSALDYGTSGSSYSYEQYF
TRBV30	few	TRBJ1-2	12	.	TGTGCCTGGAGTGGGCAGGGCCATGGCTACACCTTC	CAWSGQGHGYTF
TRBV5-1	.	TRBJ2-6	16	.	TGCGCCAGCAGCTTAAGTCCGACATCTGGGGCCAACGTCCTGACTTTC	CASSLSPTSGANVLTF
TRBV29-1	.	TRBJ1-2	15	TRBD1	TGCAGCGTTGGTCAAACGCCGGGACAGAACTATGGCTACACCTTC	CSVGQTPGQNYGYTF
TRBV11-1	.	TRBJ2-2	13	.	TGTGCCAGCAGCTCCAACCTGGGCGGGGAGCTGTTTTTT	CASSSNLGGELFF
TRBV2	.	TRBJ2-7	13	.	TGTGCCAGCAGTGGGAAACAGGGATACGAGCAGTACTTC	CASSGKQGYEQYF